This TCR beta chain was observed in a study of siplizumab effects on memory and regulatory T cells (dated by TCRdb to about 2019). Notes on the research overall: The effect of the anti-CD2 antibody siplizumab on alloreactive T-cell subsets was examined in allogeneic mixed lymphocyte reactions constructed from human PBMCs.

The library was prepared using the immunoSEQ multiplex PCR assay. The deep sequencing platform assayed some 98,000 TCR templates per sample. Genomic DNA extracted from sorted T cells was used for TCRbeta CDR3 sequencing. In the original analysis: The R programming language was used for clonal analysis of TCRbeta CDR3 data. Comparing unstimulated samples against CFSE-low samples taken after the reaction was how alloreactive CD4+ and CD8+ clones were defined. Alloreactive CD4+ clones were assigned to regulatory or non-regulatory origin by matching sequences to sorted unstimulated Treg and non-Treg repertoires. TCRdb re-hosts the immuneACCESS table, in-frame sequences only. Its copies lack some clones; in the studies checked, an unresolved V gene accounts for under half of them, and the cause for the rest is not known. V and J calls and clone size are those listed in that table; D and trimming were worked out from the DNA. Counted in this sample were around 95,000 clones; 94% of them appeared once. The ten largest clones capture roughly 1.3% of the sample.

A note on this clone: It lacks a known antigen. There are no base qualities to consult, and no much larger clone falls within one base.

The CDR1 and CDR2 encoded by the germline V gene are LGHNA and YNFKEQ. Taken from cysteine to phenylalanine, the CDR3 has 14 residues. This entry keeps only the CDR3 DNA: 42 bases, framed from base 1. TCRbeta CDR3 sequencing was performed on sorted unstimulated T cells and on proliferating T cells recovered from mixed lymphocyte reactions. Fresh whole blood from around 11 HLA-typed healthy donors was used to isolate PBMCs. Unstimulated CD4+ non-regulatory T cells were FACS-sorted to map the origin of alloreactive clones. Paper-wide results and their limitations: Among mappable alloreactive CD4+ clones, an average Treg-derived fraction of 68.8% was observed with siplizumab, compared with 25% to 30% in control reactions. Greater diversity appeared to be present in unstimulated naive T cells than in memory T cells, and a substantial contribution to the alloresponse seemed to be made by naive cells. Because sequences below about 10^-5 frequency were poorly captured, only a minor fraction of alloreactive clones could be mapped to unstimulated subsets. About 75-96% of proliferating CD4+ or CD8+ clones could not be given a naive or memory phenotype. No functional confirmation was obtained for the suppressive function of proliferating Tregs from siplizumab cultures. Siplizumab significantly reduced the cumulative frequency of alloreactive sequences traceable to unstimulated CD4+ memory T cells.

Sequencing was done on a sample of non-Treg CD4+ T cells sorted from blood. Reading the label with the study, this specimen's cell subset or site is: FACS-sorted unstimulated CD4+ non-regulatory T cells. The sequence came from a human donor in good health. The sequence is built from TRBV4-2 and TRBJ2-5; TRBD2 might be the D gene, on 6 matching bases. The DNA end favors TRBJ2-7, so the J call may be wrong. The CDR3 protein is CASSQEDYSYEQYF. The nucleotide sequence reads TGTGCCAGCAGCCAAGAGGACTACTCCTACGAGCAGTACTTC.